These 9 T cell receptor beta chains came from one sample sequenced in a study of follicular helper T cells after annual influenza vaccination. As for time point: 2015-2016 season, pre-vaccination. Method: immunoSEQ multiplex PCR; TCRdb's copy keeps in-frame clones and lacks some. The sample lists under 15,000 clones, about 77% occurring once. The source material was CXCR5- memory CD4+ T cells sorted from blood, sampled on the day of influenza vaccination. The receptors stem from an adult who received the influenza vaccine.

The chain couples TRBV18 to TRBJ2-3; 8 nucleotides line up with TRBD2. Trimming cost V 4 bases and J 4 bases; bases outside gene matches: 4. The CDR3 loop spans 14 amino acids. The germline V gene has CDR1 KGHSH and CDR2 LQKENI. The CDR3 DNA is TGTGCCAGCTCACTGGGACTAGTCCCAGATACGCAGTATTTT. Translating it yields CASSLGLVPDTQYF.

V and J are TRBV5-1 and TRBJ2-3, with a possible D match to TRBD2 (7 bases). The germline V gene encodes CDR1 SGHRS and CDR2 YFSETQ. The CDR3 loop spans 16 amino acids. Trimming left V 4 bases short and J 1 base short, with 16 bases between. CDR3 sequence reads: CASSPGTGGGTDTQYF. In DNA, the CDR3 is TGCGCCAGCAGCCCAGGGACGGGGGGCGGCACAGATACGCAGTATTTT.

This clone came up a few times. This chain uses TRBV6-1 with TRBJ1-1; D unclear. There are 13 residues in the CDR3. Deletions cut 8 bases from V and 4 bases from J, with 14 bases between. The germline V gene has CDR1 MNHNS and CDR2 SASEGT. CDR3 sequence (DNA): TGTGCCAGCGGGAGGGAAAGAAGCACTGAAGCTTTCTTT. Translated, it gives CASGRERSTEAFF.

This clone turned up a few times. The chain links TRBV4-1 to TRBJ2-2, with D perhaps TRBD1 (6 bases). CDR3 size: 13 residues. The germline V gene has CDR1 MGHRA and CDR2 YSYEKL. The V end lost 8 bases, the J end lost 7 bases, and 14 bases lay between the germline ends. The CDR3 nucleotides read TGCGCCAGCGGTACAGGGCCCGGCGGGGAGCTGTTTTTT. Its protein product is CASGTGPGGELFF.

V is TRBV30 and J is TRBJ1-1; D unresolved. V was trimmed by 1 base and J by 2 bases, leaving 11 bases between them. CDR3 size: 14 residues. The germline CDR1 and CDR2 sequences are GTSNPN and SVGIG (reference sequence). CDR3 coding DNA: TGTGCCTGGAGTGGAGCGACGGTCAACACTGAAGCTTTCTTT. This translates into CAWSGATVNTEAFF.

The chain employs TRBV18 and TRBJ1-1; D is undetermined. The ends were cut back, 5 bases at V and 4 bases at J, with 8 bases in the middle. There are 12 residues in the CDR3. Germline CDR1 is KGHSH and CDR2 is LQKENI. The CDR3 loop reads CASSGQITEAFF. DNA of the CDR3: TGTGCCAGCTCAGGCCAAATCACTGAAGCTTTCTTT.

This clone was seen more than once but under ten times. V usage is TRBV7-2 and J usage is TRBJ2-7; TRBD2 aligns across 12 bases. CDR1 and CDR2 from the germline V gene are SGHTA and FQGNSA. The V and J ends lost 2 bases and 2 bases, in that order; junction bases with no gene match: 4. The CDR3 runs 16 residues. The CDR3 sequence: CASSLSRTSGAYEQYF. The CDR3, as DNA: TGTGCCAGCAGCTTATCGAGGACTAGCGGGGCCTACGAGCAGTACTTC.

The genes are TRBV5-1 and TRBJ2-3; D not resolved. The CDR3 sequence is 12 residues long. Germline V lookup: CDR1 SGHRS, CDR2 YFSETQ. Trimming pared 0 bases from V and 5 bases from J, leaving 4 bases between. CDR3 in amino acids: CASSLERDTQYF. DNA for the CDR3: TGCGCCAGCAGCTTGGAGAGAGATACGCAGTATTTT. Looking up the rest from reference TRBV5-1 and TRBJ2-3 gives the full variable domain: KAGVTQTPRYLIKTRGQQVTLSCSPISGHRSVSWYQQTPGQGLQFLFEYFSETQRNKGNFPGRFSGRQFSNSRSEMNVSTLELGDSALYLCASSLERDTQYFGPGTRLTVL.

V and J are TRBV7-3 and TRBJ2-1; 10 bases are shared with TRBD2. The CDR3 sequence is 15 residues long. Losses at the gene ends were 4 bases for V and 7 bases for J; bases not matched to a gene: 7. From germline, CDR1 is SGHTA and CDR2 FQGTGA. Here the CDR3 reads CASSSRLAGLNEQFF. In DNA, the CDR3 is TGTGCCAGCAGCTCCCGACTAGCGGGTTTGAATGAGCAGTTCTTC.